This passage covers 30 T cell receptor beta chains from one sample sequenced in a study of T cells in Graves' hyperthyroidism and ophthalmopathy. Researchers took RNA transcripts and amplified the TCR beta CDR3 regions from them. When the TCR CDR3 underwent first-round RT-PCR, the HTBI primer set was used. TCRdb called the multiplex PCR reads again in MiXCR, with one record for every CDR3 protein. The table lists about 840,000 distinct CDR3 sequences, about two fifths of them singletons. Specimen: blood. The source is a young man with Graves' hyperthyroidism.

J is TRBJ1-5 and V is TRBV6-5, with 8 bases matching TRBD1. The V segment lost 6 bases and the J segment 6 bases; nucleotides outside the gene matches: 7. This CDR3 is 14 amino acids long. Germline loops: CDR1 MNHEY, CDR2 SVGAGI. CDR3 in amino acids: CASRDRGGVQPQHF. The CDR3 nucleotides read TGTGCCAGCAGAGACAGGGGAGGTGTTCAGCCCCAGCATTTT.

V is TRBV11-2 and J is TRBJ1-1; D not certain. V was shortened by 3 bases and J by 0 bases, with 11 bases between the two germline ends. There are 15 residues in the CDR3. The germline V gene encodes CDR1 SGHAT and CDR2 FQNNGV. This chain's CDR3 is CASSFSTGMNTEAFF. Written as DNA, the CDR3 is TGTGCCAGCAGCTTTTCAACGGGAATGAACACTGAAGCTTTCTTT.

The table lists this clonotype with many counts. The V call is TRBV7-2, the J call TRBJ1-2; 8 bases are shared with TRBD1. The length of the CDR3 is 13 residues. V lost 5 bases, J lost 4 bases, and 3 bases stayed unmatched. The germline V gene encodes CDR1 SGHTA and CDR2 FQGNSA. CDR3 coding DNA: TGTGCCAGCAGCAACAGGGGGGGCTATGGCTACACCTTC. As protein: CASSNRGGYGYTF. The whole variable domain, remainder taken from reference TRBV7-2 and TRBJ1-2, is GAGVSQSPSNKVTEKGKDVELRCDPISGHTALYWYRQSLGQGLEFLIYFQGNSAPDKSGLPSDRFSAERTGGSVSTLTIQRTQQEDSAVYLCASSNRGGYGYTFGSGTRLTVV.

The chain is built from TRBV10-3 and TRBJ1-5; D call uncertain. CDR1 and CDR2 from the germline V gene are ENHRY and SYGVKD. CDR3 size: 12 residues. CDR3 amino acids: CANSQGNQPQHF. The CDR3 region has the DNA TGTGCTAACTCCCAGGGCAATCAGCCCCAGCATTTT.

The chain carries TRBV6-5 and TRBJ2-7; no clear D gene. This CDR3 has 13 amino acids. The germline CDR1 and CDR2 sequences are MNHEY and SVGAGI. Trimming removed 11 bases from V and 1 base from J, with 15 bases in between. CDR3 nucleotides: TGTGCCCACTCGAGGAGCCCTTCCTACGAGCAGTACTTC. Its translation is CAHSRSPSYEQYF.

Points on this clonotype: It may be a read error: a sequence one base away is much more abundant. The rearrangement links TRBV6-1 to TRBJ1-3; perhaps TRBD1 as D (5 bases). The CDR3 covers 14 residues. The V end was cut by 4 bases, the J end by 4 bases, with 11 bases between. Germline lookup yields CDR1 MNHNS and CDR2 SASEGT. DNA of the CDR3: TGTGCCAGCAGTGCAGGGCTCTTGGGAAACACCATATATTTT. Translating it yields CASSAGLLGNTIYF.

The chain recombines TRBV6-1 with TRBJ1-1; D perhaps matches TRBD1 (6 bases). Per the germline V gene, CDR1 is MNHNS and CDR2 is SASEGT. V lost 6 bases to trimming and J lost 3 bases, with 17 bases between them. This CDR3 spans 15 amino acids. DNA of the CDR3: TGTGCCAGCAGGAATACAGGGTATCCCGACACTGAAGCTTTCTTT. This gives the protein CASRNTGYPDTEAFF.

This clonotype has just a few counts. The gene calls are TRBV7-2 and TRBJ1-1; D unresolved. This CDR3 is 13 amino acids long. The germline V and J ends were trimmed by 1 base and 7 bases, with 10 bases remaining between them. CDR1 is SGHTA, CDR2 FQGNSA, per germline. As DNA, the CDR3 is TGTGCCAGCAGCTTAGTAGGGTCTAGTGAAGCTTTCTTT. It specifies CASSLVGSSEAFF.

The chain recombines TRBV12-3 or TRBV12-4 with TRBJ1-1; D call uncertain. V lost 1 base and J lost 4, with 7 bases in between. The CDR3 covers 13 residues. The CDR3 coding sequence is TGTGCCAGCAGTTTAGGGCTGCCCACTGAAGCTTTCTTT. This translates into CASSLGLPTEAFF.

In its sample, this clonotype was seen many times. The V call is TRBV5-1, the J call TRBJ2-7, with TRBD1 matching 8 bases. The CDR3 extends over 14 amino acids. With V trimmed by 4 bases and J by 5 bases, 8 bases remained unmatched. Germline loops: CDR1 SGHRS, CDR2 YFSETQ. The CDR3 is CASSPRTGRNEQYF. CDR3 in DNA: TGCGCCAGCAGCCCTAGGACAGGGAGGAACGAGCAGTACTTC.

The V call is TRBV20-1, the J call TRBJ2-7; no firm D call. CDR3 size: 11 residues. Trimming removed 4 bases at V and 6 bases at J, with 10 bases between. Germline V gives CDR1 DFQATT, CDR2 SNEGSKA (reference sequence). This CDR3 is CSAMFGSEQYF. The DNA of the CDR3 is TGCAGTGCTATGTTCGGCAGCGAGCAGTACTTC.

Only a few counts were recorded for this clonotype. This chain links TRBV6-1 with TRBJ1-2; TRBD1 is a possible D gene (5 bases). Trimming shortened V by 6 bases and J by 4 bases, and 9 bases separated the two germline ends. This CDR3 contains 12 residues. Germline V gives CDR1 MNHNS, CDR2 SASEGT. The CDR3 here is CASRQELYGYTF. The CDR3 nucleotides are TGTGCCAGCAGACAGGAACTCTATGGCTACACCTTC.

This clonotype was detected only a few times. This rearrangement joins TRBV5-1 to TRBJ1-6, with TRBD1 as a possible D gene (5 bases). The germline V and J ends were trimmed by 7 bases and 6 bases, with 20 bases remaining between them. Germline CDR1 and CDR2: SGHRS and YFSETQ. The CDR3 extends over 16 amino acids. The CDR3 region has the DNA TGCGCCAGCTGTTCAATTCAGGCCGGGGGTAATTCACCCCTCCACTTT. Translating it yields CASCSIQAGGNSPLHF.

The chain uses TRBV20-1 and TRBJ2-7, with TRBD2 matching over 11 bases. Losses at the gene ends were 1 base for V and 4 bases for J; bases not matched to a gene: 9. The CDR3 sequence is 16 residues long. Germline V gene lookup returns CDR1 DFQATT and CDR2 SNEGSKA (reference sequence). CDR3 region: CSARVVLAGAFYEQYF. For the CDR3, the DNA is TGCAGTGCTAGAGTTGTACTAGCGGGAGCTTTTTACGAGCAGTACTTC.

This clonotype was detected many times. J is TRBJ2-6 and V is TRBV6-5; tentatively, D is TRBD2 (6 bases). The CDR3 loop spans 16 amino acids. V was pared by 5 bases and J by 0 bases, with 11 bases between. The germline gives CDR1 MNHEY, CDR2 SVGAGI. CDR3 sequence (DNA): TGTGCCAGCAGTGATGGAGGGGCCTCTGGGGCCAACGTCCTGACTTTC. Its translation: CASSDGGASGANVLTF.

This clonotype was seen more than once but under ten times. This chain joins TRBV13 and TRBJ1-1; D gene uncertain. The length of the CDR3 is 13 residues. Germline CDR1 is PRHDT and CDR2 is FYEKMQ (reference sequence). Trimming cost V 0 bases and J 10 bases, with 12 bases left between them. This CDR3 reads CASSLGLDRGAFF. In DNA form, the CDR3 reads TGTGCCAGCAGCTTAGGCCTTGACCGAGGAGCTTTCTTT. Looking up the rest from reference TRBV13 and TRBJ1-1 gives the full variable domain: AAGVIQSPRHLIKEKRETATLKCYPIPRHDTVYWYQQGPGQDPQFLISFYEKMQSDKGSIPDRFSAQQFSDYHSELNMSSLELGDSALYFCASSLGLDRGAFFGQGTRLTVV.

On this clonotype: This may stem from a read error, because a much larger clone lies one nucleotide away. The chain is built from TRBV19 and TRBJ1-1; D ambiguous. The germline CDR1 and CDR2 sequences are LNHDA and SQIVND (reference sequence). The CDR3 extends over 12 amino acids. V dropped 5 bases and J dropped 12 bases, with 16 bases sitting between them. The chain's CDR3 is CASSDWVSGPFF. CDR3 sequence (DNA): TGTGCCAGTAGTGATTGGGTATCTGGGCCTTTCTTT.

At least ten counts were recorded for this clonotype. V usage is TRBV5-1 and J usage is TRBJ1-4; D not resolved. The V end was cut by 0 bases, the J end by 3 bases, with 9 bases between. This CDR3 region has 15 residues. Germline V gives CDR1 SGHRS, CDR2 YFSETQ. CDR3 loop: CASSLVGSSNEKLFF. As DNA, the CDR3 is TGCGCCAGCAGCTTGGTCGGGAGCTCTAATGAAAAACTGTTTTTT.

This clonotype was picked up one time. The V gene is TRBV6-5, the J gene TRBJ2-7, with D possibly called TRBD1 or TRBD2 (7 bases each). Between the trimmed V and J ends, which lost 6 bases and 7 bases, there was a span of 22 bases. The CDR3 extends over 15 amino acids. Germline V gene sequence: CDR1 MNHEY, CDR2 SVGAGI. This CDR3 is CASRSRQGGVLEQYF. The CDR3 nucleotides are TGTGCCAGCAGATCGCGACAGGGAGGGGTGTTAGAGCAGTACTTC.

This clonotype was counted many times. V gene TRBV10-3 combines with J gene TRBJ2-7; D might be TRBD1 (6 bases). Germline values: CDR1 ENHRY, CDR2 SYGVKD. V lost 10 bases and J lost 6, with 13 bases in between. The CDR3 totals 11 residues. CDR3 bases: TGTGCCACCACAGCAGGGGCCGAGCAGTACTTC. This translates into CATTAGAEQYF.

The chain joins TRBV5-6 to TRBJ1-2; 7 bases fit TRBD1. CDR3 length: 15 amino acids. The trim removed 2 bases at V and 3 bases at J, leaving 7 bases unmatched. Germline assignment: CDR1 SGHDT and CDR2 YYEEEE. CDR3 protein: CASSLSTGLDYGYTF. In DNA, the CDR3 is TGTGCCAGCAGCTTATCGACAGGGTTGGACTATGGCTACACCTTC.

In this sample, this clonotype turned up a few times. DNA for the CDR3: TGTGCCAGCAGTTGGGGCCCCGACAGGGACTATGGCTACACCTTC. Residues: CASSWGPDRDYGYTF. This chain links TRBV12-3 or TRBV12-4 with TRBJ1-2, with 7 bases that match TRBD1. V gave up 4 bases and J gave up 3 bases; unmatched junction bases: 8. The length of the CDR3 is 15 residues.

This clonotype was found many times. This chain links TRBV10-3 with TRBJ1-1, with D hard to call. The CDR3 is 12 amino acids. Trimming left V 6 bases short and J 2 bases short, with 7 bases between. The germline V gene encodes CDR1 ENHRY and CDR2 SYGVKD. The CDR3 DNA follows: TGTGCCATCAGCCGGGCCAACACTGAAGCTTTCTTT. Encoded protein: CAISRANTEAFF.

This clonotype came up many times. V gene TRBV10-3 combines with J gene TRBJ2-2; D gene uncertain. CDR1 is ENHRY and CDR2 is SYGVKD in the germline V gene. Trimming left V 0 bases short and J 3 bases short, with 8 bases between. The CDR3 contains 15 residues. The CDR3 sequence: CAISESVTYTGELFF. In DNA, the CDR3 is TGTGCCATCAGTGAGTCGGTTACGTACACCGGGGAGCTGTTTTTT.

Many counts were recorded for this clonotype. The V and J genes are TRBV24-1 and TRBJ1-3; perhaps TRBD1 as D (6 bases). The CDR3 consists of 15 residues. Germline lookup yields CDR1 KGHDR and CDR2 SFDVKD. The V end lost 3 bases, the J end lost 2 bases, and 10 bases lay between the germline ends. CDR3 protein: CATSDGGGAGNTIYF. Here the CDR3 DNA reads TGTGCCACCAGTGATGGAGGGGGAGCTGGAAACACCATATATTTT.

This rearrangement joins TRBV19 to TRBJ1-2; no reliable D call. Germline CDR1 is LNHDA and CDR2 is SQIVND (reference sequence). V was trimmed by 6 bases and J by 6 bases, leaving 17 bases between them. The CDR3 extends over 14 amino acids. As DNA, the CDR3 is TGTGCCAGTAGCGAAGACCTACTCGGAAATGGCTACACCTTC. This translates into CASSEDLLGNGYTF.

This clonotype was seen at least ten times. V and J are TRBV7-6 and TRBJ1-1; the D is unclear. V lost 5 bases and J 1 base, leaving 17 bases between the germline ends. Germline CDR1 is SGHVS and CDR2 is FNYEAQ. The CDR3 sequence is 16 residues long. The CDR3 DNA reads TGTGCCAGCAGCCATACAACCTTGGCAGCGAACACTGAAGCTTTCTTT. It specifies CASSHTTLAANTEAFF.

On this clonotype itself: This sequence may be a read error, since a much larger clone differs from it by one base. The J gene is TRBJ2-5, the V gene TRBV2; D may be TRBD2 (5 bases). Germline CDR1 SNHLY, CDR2 FYNNEI. The CDR3 has 12 amino acids. Trimming cost V 7 bases and J 4 bases, with 10 bases left between them. The CDR3: CASMGALETQYF. The CDR3 DNA reads as TGTGCCAGCATGGGAGCGTTAGAGACCCAGTACTTC.

Note on this clonotype: The CDR3 end shows no conserved phenylalanine or tryptophan, and so a read error is likely. The genes are TRBV15 and TRBJ2-6; possibly TRBD1 for D (7 bases). This CDR3 region has 16 residues. Between the trimmed V and J ends, which lost 3 bases and 2 bases, there was a span of 11 bases. CDR1 and CDR2 (germline): LNHNV, YYDKDF (reference sequence). CDR3 amino acids: CATSSDREAGANVLTL. The CDR3, as DNA: TGTGCCACCAGCAGCGACAGGGAGGCTGGGGCCAACGTCCTGACTTTG.

Many counts were recorded for this clonotype. J is TRBJ1-1 and V is TRBV10-3; no reliable D call. The CDR3 sequence is 15 residues long. V shed 0 bases and J shed 0 bases, with 8 bases lying between them. Germline values: CDR1 ENHRY, CDR2 SYGVKD. CDR3 sequence: CAISESGSLNTEAFF. The CDR3 DNA follows: TGTGCCATCAGTGAGTCAGGAAGCCTGAACACTGAAGCTTTCTTT.